Here is one T cell receptor beta chain with its context. Living in under 30 US areas, the participants were between about 18 and 100 years of age. Clinical history as reported by participants underpinned cohort assignment. The sample comes from a study of blood T cell repertoires in COVID-19. On the study more broadly: The analysed material was cDNA or gDNA that came from T cells, B-cell-depleted T cells, or PBMCs.

Per the authors' pipeline: How many nucleated cells were present was estimated from reference gene primer amplification. Clones were read by immunoSEQ multiplex PCR, and TCRdb kept only the in-frame ones, dropping some. That table supplies the V and J calls and clone size; D and trimming were determined from the DNA. The sample lists 350,000 to 550,000 clones; approximately 90% were seen once. Germline loops: CDR1 LGHDT, CDR2 YNNKEL (reference sequence). V gave up 5 bases and J gave up 9 bases; unmatched junction bases: 11. The CDR3 has 15 amino acids. This receptor was taken from a woman younger than 35 with acute COVID-19. The specimen was PBMCs or T cells enriched from blood (not recorded which). The chain recombines TRBV3-1 (or the pseudogene TRBV3-2) with TRBJ2-1; TRBD2 matches 9 bases. CDR3 in DNA: TGTGCCAGCAGCTCCCGGGAAATAGCGGGAGTTGAGCAGTTCTTC. The encoded protein is CASSSREIAGVEQFF.